This TCR beta chain was identified during a study of blood T cell repertoires in COVID-19. Across the whole study: Acute and convalescent COVID-19 samples came from the United States, Italy and Spain. Sample material is recorded as cDNA or gDNA derived from T cells, B-cell-depleted T cells, or PBMCs.

The V gene's germline CDR1 is LGHDT and CDR2 YNNKEL (reference sequence). The CDR3 totals 16 residues. Trimming left V 4 bases short and J 4 bases short, with 17 bases between. In the original workflow: Reference gene primer amplification yielded estimated nucleated cell counts. Sequenced by immunoSEQ multiplex PCR; TCRdb stores in-frame clones only, minus some. V and J calls and clone size are copied from that table; D and trimming were computed from the DNA. The table has just over 75,000 clones, 65% to 85% seen once. Sequencing was carried out using peripheral blood. The receptor was isolated from a man in his forties or fifties with acute or convalescent COVID-19. The gene calls are TRBV3-1 (or the pseudogene TRBV3-2) and TRBJ2-1, with D possibly TRBD1 on 5 matching bases. CDR3 amino acids: CASSLHAGLLYNEQFF. CDR3 DNA: TGTGCCAGCAGCCTTCACGCAGGGTTGTTGTACAATGAGCAGTTCTTC.